The 24 T cell receptor beta chains listed next were all sequenced from one sample in a study of blood T cell repertoires in COVID-19. The method was immunoSEQ multiplex PCR; TCRdb's version includes in-frame clones alone and lacks a portion of them. The sample holds around 250,000 clones, about 83% seen once. The sequencing input was peripheral blood. These receptors came from a woman in her 40s who had recovered from COVID-19.

The table lists this clone with a few counts. At the DNA level, this CDR3 is encoded by other sequences in the same sample as well. The J gene is TRBJ2-3, the V gene TRBV5-1; 10 nucleotides agree with TRBD1. The CDR3 has 15 residues. Germline loops: CDR1 SGHRS, CDR2 YFSETQ. Trimming at V came to 0 bases and at J to 5 bases, leaving 3 bases not matched to a gene. CDR3 in amino acids: CASSLGQGAGDTQYF. DNA of the CDR3: TGCGCCAGCAGCTTGGGACAGGGGGCCGGAGATACGCAGTATTTT.

The rearrangement uses TRBV2 and TRBJ2-2; 11 nucleotides match TRBD2. CDR1 is SNHLY, CDR2 FYNNEI, per germline. This CDR3 is built from 15 residues. Trimming cost V 7 bases and J 5 bases; bases outside gene matches: 6. The CDR3 sequence: CASTSSGGWTGELFF. The CDR3 coding sequence is TGTGCCAGCACATCTAGCGGGGGGTGGACCGGGGAGCTGTTTTTT.

The chain links TRBV28 to TRBJ2-7; 7 bases match TRBD1. Germline V gene lookup returns CDR1 MDHEN and CDR2 SYDVKM. The ends lost 5 bases at V and 1 base at J; junction bases unmatched: 8. The CDR3 extends over 15 amino acids. CDR3 residues: CASSGPRTGSYEQYF. The CDR3 nucleotides read TGTGCCAGCAGTGGGCCGAGGACAGGTTCCTACGAGCAGTACTTC.

The rearrangement links TRBV12-3 or TRBV12-4 to TRBJ1-5; TRBD1 is a possible D gene (5 bases). The CDR3 runs to 13 residues. The V end lost 6 bases, the J end lost 6 bases, and 12 bases lay between the germline ends. CDR3 sequence (DNA): TGTGCCAGCAGGTCCAGGGAAGTTCAGCCCCAGCATTTT. Residues: CASRSREVQPQHF.

J is TRBJ1-5 and V is TRBV27, with a tentative D call TRBD1 (6 bases). CDR1 and CDR2 from the germline V gene are MNHEY and SMNVEV (reference sequence). Trimming left V 6 bases short and J 0 bases short, with 12 bases between. This CDR3 is 15 amino acids long. This chain's CDR3 is CASSIDRLSNQPQHF. The CDR3 nucleotides read TGTGCCAGCAGCATAGACAGGCTTAGCAATCAGCCCCAGCATTTT.

The CDR3 DNA reads TGTGCCAGCAGCTTACTAGCAACCACCGGGGAGCTGTTTTTT. Translated: CASSLLATTGELFF. This sequence joins TRBV11-2 and TRBJ2-2, with a possible D match to TRBD2 (5 bases). Germline V gene data show CDR1 as SGHAT and CDR2 as FQNNGV. CDR3 length: 14 amino acids. The ends were cut back, 2 bases at V and 4 bases at J, with 8 bases in the middle.

This clone was seen a few times. V gene TRBV11-2 combines with J gene TRBJ2-5; no reliable D call. This CDR3 comprises 12 residues. V lost 1 base and J 5 bases, leaving 5 bases between the germline ends. Looked up from germline, CDR1 is SGHAT and CDR2 is FQNNGV. CDR3 residues: CASSLARETQYF. CDR3 DNA: TGTGCCAGCAGCTTAGCACGGGAGACCCAGTACTTC.

This clone was seen more than once but under ten times. The rearrangement uses TRBV28 and TRBJ2-3, with 10 bases aligning to TRBD2. V shed 5 bases and J 7 bases; nucleotides not matched to a gene: 12. The CDR3 consists of 16 residues. The germline gives CDR1 MDHEN, CDR2 SYDVKM. The CDR3 DNA follows: TGTGCCAGCAGTCCCCCTAGCGGGGGCCGTCTCAATACGCAGTATTTT. Residues: CASSPPSGGRLNTQYF.

The rearrangement joins TRBV11-2 to TRBJ2-5; D is possibly TRBD1 (5 bases). The CDR3 sequence is 15 residues long. V shed 0 bases and J shed 5 bases, with 13 bases lying between them. Looked up from germline, CDR1 is SGHAT and CDR2 is FQNNGV. CDR3 in amino acids: CASSLDWNRLETQYF. The CDR3 DNA reads TGTGCCAGCAGCTTAGATTGGAACAGGTTGGAGACCCAGTACTTC.

This clone showed up just once. V is TRBV5-4 and J is TRBJ1-2, with unresolved D. CDR3 length equals 16 residues. V lost 4 bases and J lost 7, with 23 bases in between. Germline CDR1 and CDR2: SGHNT and YYREEE (reference sequence). CDR3 coding DNA: TGTGCCAGCAGCCCCCGAACAGATACCACACTCCGTGGCTACACCTTC. This translates into CASSPRTDTTLRGYTF.

The chain carries TRBV5-1 and TRBJ2-7; TRBD1 matches at 9 bases. Trimming took 4 bases from V and 3 from J; bases not matched to a gene: 5. Germline CDR1 is SGHRS and CDR2 is YFSETQ. The CDR3 is 14 residues long. The CDR3 region is CASSQQGANYEQYF. Here the CDR3 DNA reads TGCGCCAGCAGCCAACAGGGGGCGAACTACGAGCAGTACTTC.

The chain links TRBV27 to TRBJ1-2, with a possible D match to TRBD1 (5 bases). Germline V gene lookup returns CDR1 MNHEY and CDR2 SMNVEV (reference sequence). V was shortened by 4 bases and J by 7 bases, with 28 bases between the two germline ends. This CDR3 contains 18 residues. The CDR3 bases are TGTGCCAGCAGTTCGACAGCTGCAGGAGCATTTGTCTTGGTTGGCTACACCTTC. Protein product: CASSSTAAGAFVLVGYTF.

The rearrangement joins TRBV18 to TRBJ1-1; D remains unclear. This CDR3 spans 14 amino acids. Trimming pared 2 bases from V and 2 bases from J, leaving 9 bases between. Per the germline V gene, CDR1 is KGHSH and CDR2 is LQKENI. In DNA, the CDR3 is TGTGCCAGCTCACCAGCAGGATCTAACACTGAAGCTTTCTTT. Translated: CASSPAGSNTEAFF.

V and J are TRBV7-9 and TRBJ1-4; D is unclear. Germline V lookup: CDR1 SEHNR, CDR2 FQNEAQ (reference sequence). The CDR3 spans 16 residues. Trimming took 3 bases from V and 6 from J, leaving 17 bases between them. The CDR3 sequence: CASSLDVSRGYEKLFF. The CDR3 bases are TGTGCCAGCAGCTTGGATGTCTCGCGGGGATATGAAAAACTGTTTTTT.

The chain combines TRBV7-7 with TRBJ2-1; 7 nucleotides match TRBD1. CDR1 is SSHAT and CDR2 is FNYEAQ in the germline V gene (reference sequence). This CDR3 has 15 amino acids. With 2 bases clipped from V and 5 bases from J, the junction kept 6 bases outside the gene matches. CDR3 protein: CASSLTQGQNNEQFF. DNA for the CDR3: TGTGCCAGCAGCTTAACACAGGGGCAAAACAATGAGCAGTTCTTC.

This chain connects TRBV11-1 to TRBJ2-2; D is perhaps TRBD1 (5 bases). The V end was cut by 6 bases, the J end by 9 bases, with 17 bases between. The CDR3 is made up of 14 amino acids. Germline V gene sequence: CDR1 SGHAT, CDR2 FQDESV (reference sequence). The CDR3 sequence: CASRHRSQNRELFF. In DNA form, the CDR3 reads TGTGCCAGCAGACACAGGTCCCAGAATAGGGAGCTGTTTTTT.

The chain is built from TRBV30 and TRBJ1-2; TRBD1 might be the D (5 bases). V shed 5 bases and J shed 12 bases, with 16 bases lying between them. Germline values: CDR1 GTSNPN, CDR2 SVGIG (reference sequence). The CDR3 length is 11 residues. CDR3: CAWAGQVSHTF. DNA of the CDR3: TGTGCCTGGGCCGGACAAGTCAGCCACACCTTC.

The chain carries TRBV6-5 and TRBJ1-1; D is unclear. V lost 6 bases and J lost 7, with 21 bases in between. The CDR3 has 15 amino acids. Germline V lookup: CDR1 MNHEY, CDR2 SVGAGI. CDR3 coding DNA: TGTGCCAGCAGCTCGGGCTCTCGGACGGACTTTGAAGCTTTCTTT. Translated: CASSSGSRTDFEAFF.

There are a few counts of this clone. This chain connects TRBV4-1 to TRBJ1-2; 7 bases are a match to TRBD1. Germline CDR1 reads MGHRA; CDR2 reads YSYEKL. There are 15 residues in the CDR3. The trim removed 2 bases at V and 2 bases at J, leaving 5 bases unmatched. The CDR3 sequence: CASSQPGRGNYGYTF. The CDR3 DNA sequence: TGCGCCAGCAGCCAACCAGGCAGGGGGAACTATGGCTACACCTTC.

The V and J genes are TRBV20-1 and TRBJ2-7, with D possibly TRBD2 on 6 matching bases. Germline CDR1 is DFQATT and CDR2 is SNEGSKA (reference sequence). The CDR3 runs 11 residues. V lost 6 bases, J lost 5 bases, and 11 bases lay in between. CDR3 sequence (DNA): TGCAGTGCCGGAGGGCTTCACGAGCAGTACTTC. Translation: CSAGGLHEQYF.

The V call is TRBV5-4, the J call TRBJ1-1; 9 bases are shared with TRBD1. CDR3 length: 15 residues. The V and J ends lost 5 bases and 5 bases, in that order; junction bases with no gene match: 10. Germline V gives CDR1 SGHNT, CDR2 YYREEE (reference sequence). CDR3 residues: CASRFGGQGGTEAFF. The CDR3 coding sequence is TGTGCCAGCAGGTTTGGGGGACAGGGAGGGACTGAAGCTTTCTTT.

This chain joins TRBV14 and TRBJ2-5; maybe TRBD2 (7 bases). CDR3 length: 15 residues. In germline, CDR1 is SGHDN, CDR2 FVKESK. V shed 4 bases and J shed 5 bases, with 17 bases lying between them. Here the CDR3 DNA reads TGTGCCAGCAGCCCTCTGGGGGGGCGAGGGGAGACCCAGTACTTC. Amino acid sequence: CASSPLGGRGETQYF.

V and J are TRBV5-1 and TRBJ2-2, with D perhaps TRBD1 (6 bases). Trimming pared 5 bases from V and 8 bases from J, leaving 13 bases between. Germline CDR1 and CDR2: SGHRS and YFSETQ. CDR3 size: 13 residues. CDR3 sequence (DNA): TGCGCCAGCAGACCACAGGGATCTGGGGAGCTGTTTTTT. It yields the protein CASRPQGSGELFF. Full variable domain (missing parts from reference TRBV5-1 and TRBJ2-2): KAGVTQTPRYLIKTRGQQVTLSCSPISGHRSVSWYQQTPGQGLQFLFEYFSETQRNKGNFPGRFSGRQFSNSRSEMNVSTLELGDSALYLCASRPQGSGELFFGEGSRLTVL.

The V gene is TRBV9, the J gene TRBJ1-2, with D tentatively TRBD1 (6 bases). CDR1 is SGDLS, CDR2 YYNGEE, per germline. Trimming took off 3 bases at V and 8 bases at J, with 11 bases between the two ends. The CDR3 length is 12 residues. The CDR3 DNA reads TGTGCCAGCAGCGCGGACAGTTGGGGCTACACCTTC. Its protein is CASSADSWGYTF.